The T cell receptor beta chain described here comes from a study of T-cell memory formation after mild COVID-19. About the research overall: Each donor largely had its own TCR clusters. General study findings and limits: Those CD4+ clones that contracted were mainly in CM and EM (CD8+ ones in EMRA).

This clonotype was seen a few times. The antigen remains unidentified. TCRdb fed the 5' RACE reads into MiXCR, producing one record per CDR3 protein. This repertoire shows roughly 150,000 distinct CDR3 sequences, roughly a quarter found once; its top ten account for 24%. V was trimmed by 5 bases and J by 8 bases, leaving 16 bases between them. CDR1 is SEHNR, CDR2 FQNEAQ, per germline (reference sequence). There are 14 residues in the CDR3. The sequence was obtained from an adult woman who had mild COVID-19 (a few samples of this study predate the infection). Cell type and time point are not known. Sequencing used PBMCs or a T cell subset sorted from them (not recorded which). The V and J genes are TRBV7-9 and TRBJ2-1; D uncertain. CDR3 protein: CASSPLVFWDEQFF. CDR3 sequence (DNA): TGTGCCAGCAGCCCCCTAGTATTCTGGGATGAGCAGTTCTTC.